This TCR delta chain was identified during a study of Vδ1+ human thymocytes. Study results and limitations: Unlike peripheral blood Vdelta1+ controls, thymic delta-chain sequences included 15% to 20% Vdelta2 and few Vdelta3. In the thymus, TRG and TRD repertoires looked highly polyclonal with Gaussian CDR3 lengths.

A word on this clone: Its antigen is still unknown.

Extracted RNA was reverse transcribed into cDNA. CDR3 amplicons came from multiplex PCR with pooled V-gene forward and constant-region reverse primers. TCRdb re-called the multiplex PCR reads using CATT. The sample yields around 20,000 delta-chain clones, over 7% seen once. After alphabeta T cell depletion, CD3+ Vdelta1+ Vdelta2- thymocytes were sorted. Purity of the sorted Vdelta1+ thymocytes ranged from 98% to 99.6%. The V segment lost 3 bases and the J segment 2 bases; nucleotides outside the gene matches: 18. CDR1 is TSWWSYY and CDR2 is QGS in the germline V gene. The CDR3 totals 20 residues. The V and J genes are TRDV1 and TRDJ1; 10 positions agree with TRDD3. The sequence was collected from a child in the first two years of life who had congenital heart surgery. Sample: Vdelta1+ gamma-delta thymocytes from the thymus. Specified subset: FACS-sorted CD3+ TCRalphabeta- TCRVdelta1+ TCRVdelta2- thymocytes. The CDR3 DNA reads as TGTGCTCTTGGGGATCCTCAGACGTCCTCCTGGGGGATATATACCGATAAACTCATCTTT. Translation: CALGDPQTSSWGIYTDKLIF.